Reported below is one TCR beta chain. Antigen unknown. This specimen comes from a study of shared clonotypes between healthy human individuals. Overall study results and limits: Tissue TCR repertoires likely differ from these blood-only repertoires.

Germline V lookup: CDR1 MNHEY, CDR2 SMNVEV (reference sequence). V lost 0 bases and J lost 4, with 10 bases in between. CDR3 length equals 14 residues. Tens of thousands of T cell genomes, or roughly 200 ng DNA, went into the sorted-subset replicate PCRs. Using immunoSEQ multiplex PCR, the repertoire was profiled, and TCRdb retains in-frame clones only, with some absent. The top ten hold 0.3% to 0.4% of the sample, which has a few million clones, around 90% seen once. Donors were Caucasian adults residing in Nashville, Tennessee, USA. Specimen: naive CD4+ T cells from PBMCs. Subset described: CD45RA+ positively selected. The sequence was obtained from a man aged 18 to 29 in good health. Some clones in this sample may be carry-over from other donors' samples. This rearrangement joins TRBV27 to TRBJ2-7, with D perhaps TRBD1 (6 bases). The CDR3 region is CASSLSEGGYEQYF. CDR3 sequence (DNA): TGTGCCAGCAGTTTATCGGAAGGGGGATACGAGCAGTACTTC.